The clone carrying this TCR beta chain has just one count. These data belong to a study of shared T cell receptors in the human thymus. Sequencing was performed with immunoSEQ multiplex PCR; in TCRdb, only in-frame clones are kept and a portion is missing. The data hold about 660,000 clones, with more than 75% observed a single time. Trimming left V 5 bases short and J 7 bases short, with 17 bases between. The CDR3 contains 15 residues. CDR1 is MNHNS and CDR2 is SASEGT in the germline V gene. The same data also went into a second study, on human thymus T cells.

Sequencing used thymocytes. The rearrangement uses TRBV6-1 and TRBJ1-4; a possible D gene is TRBD1 (5 bases). This TCR came from a boy less than two years old with a congenital heart defect. The CDR3 is CASSTPGTSGEKLFF. The DNA of the CDR3 is TGTGCCAGCAGTACACCCGGGACTTCGGGTGAAAAACTGTTTTTT.